This T cell receptor (beta chain) stems from a study of T cells in tuberculosis. Study-level information: The T cells targeted glucose monomycolate, a mycobacterial lipid, via CD1B. Within 7 days of starting treatment, or before, PBMC were stored. The study's findings and limits: Active tuberculosis patients had shorter CDR3-alpha; the beta difference was nonsignificant.

As to this clone: Its specificity is not known.

Produced via immunoSEQ multiplex PCR; TCRdb's table is partial and in-frame only. Altogether about 5,000 clones are present, about 97% being singletons, with the ten largest covering 11%. Time point defined: new active TB diagnosis, blood taken before or within 7 days of starting treatment. Included patients were adults of at least 18, HIV-seronegative, South African. The starting material was PBMCs, obtained at tuberculosis diagnosis. This sequence was found in an adult with tuberculosis.

The CDR3 here is CASSDGVKNTEAFF. The DNA of the CDR3 is TGTGCCAGCAGTGACGGTGTTAAGAACACTGAAGCTTTCTTT. The V and J genes are TRBV2 and TRBJ1-1; D not certain. V gave up 3 bases and J gave up 1 base, with 9 bases separating them. This CDR3 has 14 residues. The germline V gene has CDR1 SNHLY and CDR2 FYNNEI.